Shown below are 4 T cell receptor beta chains from a single sample sequenced in a study of cytomegalovirus exposure and HLA in healthy donors (TCRdb year 2017). The library relied on the immunoSEQ multiplex PCR assay. A mixture of 60 forward primers for TCR Vbeta segments and 13 reverse primers for TCR Jbeta segments was used in the multiplex PCR. In TCRdb, the immuneACCESS table is reduced to in-frame sequences with V and J assigned. These tables do not hold every clone; where another copy was compared, an unresolved V gene accounts for under half, and the others remain unexplained. The sample profile shows roughly 130,000 clones; 73% of them were found once. Over 2% of the sample is in the top ten clones. Sequences were obtained from PBMCs. The source is a woman between 40 and 50 years old in good health and CMV-seropositive.

This chain connects TRBV18 to TRBJ1-2, with 11 bases aligning to TRBD1. Germline V CDR1 and CDR2: KGHSH, LQKENI. Trimming took 6 bases from V and 6 from J; bases not matched to a gene: 6. The CDR3 sequence is 14 residues long. In nucleotides, the CDR3 is TGTGCCAGCTCGCTCGGACAGGGGGCAGATGGCTACACCTTC. Translation gives CASSLGQGADGYTF.

The gene calls are TRBV5-1 and TRBJ2-5, with a possible D match to TRBD2 (7 bases). V gave up 4 bases and J gave up 5 bases, with 15 bases separating them. CDR3 length equals 14 residues. Germline CDR1 and CDR2: SGHRS and YFSETQ. The CDR3 DNA sequence: TGCGCCAGCAGCCCGGCGGGGGCCGAGGAGACCCAGTACTTC. This gives the protein CASSPAGAEETQYF.

This rearrangement joins TRBV7-2 to TRBJ1-2; a possible D gene is TRBD1 (6 bases). The V gene lost 5 bases and the J gene lost 4 bases, with 11 bases spanning the gap. Germline V gives CDR1 SGHTA, CDR2 FQGNSA. The CDR3 covers 13 residues. Here the CDR3 reads CASSLDRLYGYTF. For the CDR3, the DNA is TGTGCCAGCAGCCTGGACAGACTCTATGGCTACACCTTC. The full variable domain, its missing parts supplied by reference TRBV7-2 and TRBJ1-2, is GAGVSQSPSNKVTEKGKDVELRCDPISGHTALYWYRQSLGQGLEFLIYFQGNSAPDKSGLPSDRFSAERTGGSVSTLTIQRTQQEDSAVYLCASSLDRLYGYTFGSGTRLTVV.

This chain joins TRBV7-2 and TRBJ1-5; D is perhaps TRBD1 (5 bases). CDR1 and CDR2 (germline): SGHTA, FQGNSA. This CDR3 has 17 residues. Trimming shortened V by 1 base and J by 1 base, and 14 bases separated the two germline ends. The DNA of the CDR3 is TGTGCCAGCAGCTTAGTGGCAGCGGGGGTGAGCAATCAGCCCCAGCATTTT. It codes for CASSLVAAGVSNQPQHF.